Listed here are 3 T cell receptor beta chains from one sample, sequenced in a study of T cell responses to AZD1222 COVID-19 vaccine. The protocol was immunoSEQ multiplex PCR, while the TCRdb copy is restricted to in-frame clones and leaves out a portion. The sample holds just under 85,000 clones, roughly nine tenths seen once. The sample was peripheral blood, taken on day 0 of AZD1222 vaccination. These receptor sequences come from an adult in good health.

This rearrangement joins TRBV18 to TRBJ2-7, with D tentatively TRBD1 (6 bases). CDR3 length: 12 residues. Germline lookup yields CDR1 KGHSH and CDR2 LQKENI. V was cut by 3 bases and J by 6 bases, with 9 bases left in between. The CDR3 region has the DNA TGTGCCAGCTCACCGGACAGCCGCGAGCAGTACTTC. As protein: CASSPDSREQYF.

This chain joins TRBV18 and TRBJ1-1; D gene ambiguous. V was trimmed by 2 bases and J by 4 bases, leaving 11 bases between them. The CDR3 has 14 amino acids. The germline V gene has CDR1 KGHSH and CDR2 LQKENI. The chain's CDR3 is CASSPIDTATEAFF. The CDR3 region has the DNA TGTGCCAGCTCACCAATTGACACAGCCACTGAAGCTTTCTTT.

This clone has a single count. This chain uses TRBV28 with TRBJ1-5, with D unresolved. Germline lookup yields CDR1 MDHEN and CDR2 SYDVKM. Trimming left V 7 bases short and J 1 base short, with 11 bases between. CDR3 length: 14 amino acids. The CDR3 protein is CASNWGLSNQPQHF. CDR3 sequence (DNA): TGTGCCAGCAATTGGGGTCTAAGCAATCAGCCCCAGCATTTT.